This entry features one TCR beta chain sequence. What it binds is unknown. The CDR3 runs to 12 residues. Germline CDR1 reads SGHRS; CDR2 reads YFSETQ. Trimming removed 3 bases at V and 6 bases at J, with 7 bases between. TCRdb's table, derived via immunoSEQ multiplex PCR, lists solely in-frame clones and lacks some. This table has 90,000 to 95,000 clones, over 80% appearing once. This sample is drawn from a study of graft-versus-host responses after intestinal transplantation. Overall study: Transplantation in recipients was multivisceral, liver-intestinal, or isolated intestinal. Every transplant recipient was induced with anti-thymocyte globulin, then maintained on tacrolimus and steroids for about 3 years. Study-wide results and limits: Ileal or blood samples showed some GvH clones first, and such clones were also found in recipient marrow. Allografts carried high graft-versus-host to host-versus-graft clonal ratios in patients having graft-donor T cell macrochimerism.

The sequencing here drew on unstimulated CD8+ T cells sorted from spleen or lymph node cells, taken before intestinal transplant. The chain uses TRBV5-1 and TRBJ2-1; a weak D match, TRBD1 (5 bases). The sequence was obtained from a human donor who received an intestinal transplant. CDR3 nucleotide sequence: TGCGCCAGCAGCTGGACAATCAATGAGCAGTTCTTC. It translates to CASSWTINEQFF.